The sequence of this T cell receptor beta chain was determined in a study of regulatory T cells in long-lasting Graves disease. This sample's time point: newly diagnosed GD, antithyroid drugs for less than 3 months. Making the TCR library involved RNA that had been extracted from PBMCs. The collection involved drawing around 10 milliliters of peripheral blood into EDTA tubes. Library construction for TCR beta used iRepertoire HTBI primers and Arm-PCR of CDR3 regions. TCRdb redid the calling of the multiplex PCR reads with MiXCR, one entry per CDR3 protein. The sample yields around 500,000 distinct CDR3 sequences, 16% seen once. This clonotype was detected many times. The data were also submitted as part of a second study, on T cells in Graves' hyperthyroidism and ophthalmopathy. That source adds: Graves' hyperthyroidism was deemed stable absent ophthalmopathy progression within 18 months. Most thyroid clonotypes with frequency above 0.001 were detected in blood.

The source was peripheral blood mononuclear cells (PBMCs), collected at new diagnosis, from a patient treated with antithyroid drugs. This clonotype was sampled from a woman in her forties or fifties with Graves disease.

CDR3 sequence: CASSPTGDQNTEAFF. CDR3 in DNA: TGTGCCAGCAGCCCGACAGGGGACCAGAACACTGAAGCTTTCTTT. The rearrangement uses TRBV7-8 and TRBJ1-1, with 8 nucleotides matching TRBD1. Germline trimming cut 5 bases from V and 1 base from J; bases unmatched to any gene: 6. CDR3 length: 15 amino acids. Germline lookup yields CDR1 SGHVS and CDR2 FQNEAQ.